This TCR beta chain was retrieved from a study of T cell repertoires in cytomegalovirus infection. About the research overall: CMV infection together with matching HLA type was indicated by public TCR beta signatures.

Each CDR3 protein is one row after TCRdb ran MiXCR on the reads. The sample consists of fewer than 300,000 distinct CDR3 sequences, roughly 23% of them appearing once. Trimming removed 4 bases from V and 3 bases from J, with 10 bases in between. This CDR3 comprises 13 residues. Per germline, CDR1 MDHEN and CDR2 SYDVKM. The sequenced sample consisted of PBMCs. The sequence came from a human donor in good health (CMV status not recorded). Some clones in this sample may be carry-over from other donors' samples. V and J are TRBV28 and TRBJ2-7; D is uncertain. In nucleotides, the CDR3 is TGTGCCAGCAGTTCGGCGGATTACTACGAGCAGTACTTC. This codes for CASSSADYYEQYF.